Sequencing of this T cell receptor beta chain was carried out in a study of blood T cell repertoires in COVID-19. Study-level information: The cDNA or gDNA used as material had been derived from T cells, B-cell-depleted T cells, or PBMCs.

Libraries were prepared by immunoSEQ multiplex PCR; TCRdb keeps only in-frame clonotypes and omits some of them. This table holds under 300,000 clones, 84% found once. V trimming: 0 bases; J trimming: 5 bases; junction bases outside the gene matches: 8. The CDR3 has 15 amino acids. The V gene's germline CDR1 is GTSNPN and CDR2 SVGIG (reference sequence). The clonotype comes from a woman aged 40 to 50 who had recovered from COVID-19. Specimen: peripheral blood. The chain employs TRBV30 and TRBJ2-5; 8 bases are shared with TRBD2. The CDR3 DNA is TGTGCCTGGAGTGTAGCGGGGGCCTTTATGGAGACCCAGTACTTC. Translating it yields CAWSVAGAFMETQYF.